What follows describes a single TCR beta chain. Its antigen is not identified. The sample belongs to a study of cytomegalovirus exposure and HLA in healthy donors. Across the study: About 85 million unique TCRs from HLA-typed donors were held in an early release of data. Whole-study results and caveats: In most subjects, TCR beta sequences reportedly gave accurate predictions of HLA-A and HLA-B alleles. Several top significant clusters appeared, in a later analysis, to be linked to common viral pathogens.

Though nominally healthy at sampling, donors likely had unrecorded immune exposures. Researchers ran the PCR with 60 Vbeta and 13 Jbeta primers. Libraries were prepared by immunoSEQ multiplex PCR; TCRdb keeps only in-frame clonotypes and omits some of them. The data show about 170,000 clones, with roughly 80% seen just once and almost 7% held by the top ten. The V and J ends lost 3 bases and 6 bases respectively, with 23 bases between them. Germline lookup yields CDR1 SGHDN and CDR2 FVKESK. This CDR3 is built from 17 residues. The sequence was obtained from a man aged 25-45 years in good health and CMV-seropositive. The specimen sequenced was PBMCs. The V and J genes are TRBV14 and TRBJ1-2; D perhaps matches TRBD1 (6 bases). The CDR3 DNA sequence: TGTGCCAGCAGCCAGCATGCAGGGGATCCCCGATTGGATGGCTACACCTTC. Translated, it gives CASSQHAGDPRLDGYTF.